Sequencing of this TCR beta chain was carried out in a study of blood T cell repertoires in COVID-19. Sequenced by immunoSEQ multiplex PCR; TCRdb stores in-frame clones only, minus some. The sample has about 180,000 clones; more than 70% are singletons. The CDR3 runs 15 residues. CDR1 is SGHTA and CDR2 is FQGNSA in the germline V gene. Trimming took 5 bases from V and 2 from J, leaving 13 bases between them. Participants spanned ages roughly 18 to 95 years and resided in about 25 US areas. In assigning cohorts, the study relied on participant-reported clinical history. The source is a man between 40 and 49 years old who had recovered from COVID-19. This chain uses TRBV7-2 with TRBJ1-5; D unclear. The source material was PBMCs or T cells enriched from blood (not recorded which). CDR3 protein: CASSPILVGNQPQHF. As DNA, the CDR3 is TGTGCCAGCAGCCCCATACTAGTGGGCAATCAGCCCCAGCATTTT.